This is a list of T cell receptor beta chains from one sample in a study of T cells in Graves' hyperthyroidism and ophthalmopathy. TCRdb independently ran MiXCR on the multiplex PCR reads; one entry per CDR3 protein. This table holds 300,000 to 450,000 distinct CDR3 sequences, over 10% found once. The sample was blood. These receptors came from a young woman with Graves' hyperthyroidism. The CDR3 runs from the conserved cysteine through the conserved F or W. D genes are given only for firm matches. Clone sizes are given selectively: once, few, many, or a class where the clone is expanded.

J gene,clone size,CDR3 length,D gene,V gene,CDR3 DNA,CDR3 protein
TRBJ1-5,many,17,NA,TRBV15,TGTGCCACCAGCAGAGATCGTGCTGGGGAGCACAATCAGCCCCAGCATTTT,CATSRDRAGEHNQPQHF
TRBJ1-1,many,17,TRBD1,TRBV24-1,TGTGCCACCAGTGATTTCCCGGGACAGGGGTCCCTCGCTGAAGCTTTCTTT,CATSDFPGQGSLAEAFF
TRBJ2-1,many,16,NA,TRBV20-1,TGCAGTGCTAGCGTTCGCGGAGGAAGTCGGAACAATGAGCAGTTCTTC,CSASVRGGSRNNEQFF
TRBJ1-2,many,11,NA,TRBV24-1,TGTGCCACCAGTGATAGCTATGGCTACACCTTC,CATSDSYGYTF
TRBJ2-6,NA,16,NA,TRBV15,TGTGCCACCAGCAGGTCTCTTACCTCTGGGGCCAACGTCCTGACTTTC,CATSRSLTSGANVLTF
TRBJ2-7,many,19,NA,TRBV7-8,TGTGCCAGCAGCCTGGAGGTAGGGGCGGATTCCGTCGGTACCTACGAGCAGTACTTC,CASSLEVGADSVGTYEQYF
TRBJ2-3,many,17,TRBD2,TRBV20-1,TGCAGTGCTAGTCCGCGGGACTATTTCCTACGCACAGATACGCAGTATTTT,CSASPRDYFLRTDTQYF
TRBJ1-2,few,16,TRBD1,TRBV4-1,TGCGCCAGCAGCCAAAGGGGACAGGGTGGTGACTATGGCTACACCTTC,CASSQRGQGGDYGYTF
TRBJ2-7,many,15,TRBD2,TRBV4-3,TGCGCCAGCAGCCAAGTAGCGGGAGTGGCGGGCGAGCAGTACTTC,CASSQVAGVAGEQYF
TRBJ1-1,NA,14,TRBD1,TRBV28,TGTGCCAGCAGTACCGACAGGGGGGATACTGAAGCTTTCTTT,CASSTDRGDTEAFF
TRBJ1-5,many,14,TRBD1,TRBV3-1,TGTGCCAGCAGCCAGGACAGGGTTGGTCAGCCCCAGCATTTT,CASSQDRVGQPQHF
TRBJ1-5,many,12,NA,TRBV12-3/TRBV12-4,TGTGCCAGCAGAGTGGGGAATCAGCCCCAGCATTTT,CASRVGNQPQHF
TRBJ2-5,many,17,TRBD2,TRBV20-1,TGCAGTGCTAGACCGATAGAGGTAGCGGGAGTGCGAGAGACCCAGTACTTC,CSARPIEVAGVRETQYF
TRBJ1-2,many,15,NA,TRBV6-5,TGTGCCAGCAGTTACTCGAATAGGGGGGGCTATGGCTACACCTTC,CASSYSNRGGYGYTF
TRBJ1-1,many,14,TRBD1,TRBV6-1,TGTGCCAGCAGGACTCAGGGGGCCTACACTGAAGCTTTCTTT,CASRTQGAYTEAFF